This T cell receptor (beta chain) appears in the sequencing data of a study of blood T cell repertoires in COVID-19. Study at large: T cells, B-cell-depleted T cells, or PBMCs provided the cDNA or gDNA that served as material.

Profiled with immunoSEQ multiplex PCR; TCRdb holds only in-frame clones, not every one. This sample has approximately 210,000 clones, with 92% found just once. Germline lookup yields CDR1 DFQATT and CDR2 SNEGSKA (reference sequence). V lost 3 bases and J lost 10, with 15 bases in between. This CDR3 is 13 amino acids long. Input material: peripheral blood. The clonotype comes from a man aged 30 to 45 with acute or convalescent COVID-19. The rearrangement joins TRBV20-1 to TRBJ1-4; D uncertain. In DNA, the CDR3 is TGCAGTGCTAGTCAGACACCGTCGGTAAAACTGTTTTTT. Encoded protein: CSASQTPSVKLFF.